A single sample is the source of the 13 T cell receptor beta chains below, sequenced in a study of blood T cells in healthy people across ages (dated by TCRdb to 2014 to 2015). Libraries were made using 5' RACE. This sample was sequenced with an Illumina HiSeq 2500. The second PCR ran for about 7 to 11 cycles and used a J-beta primer mix along with a sample-barcoded 5' primer. TCRdb applied fastp at Q25 and MiXCR to the public reads, then kept only in-frame beta chains. One record per CDR3 amino acid sequence lists the most common genes and DNA. The sample table shows about 1.1 million distinct CDR3 sequences, and 35% to 45% are seen once. The top ten clones comprise 13% of the sample. The specimen sequenced was blood. Source of these receptors: a man younger than 35 in good health.

This chain joins TRBV12-3 or TRBV12-4 and TRBJ2-3, with D possibly being TRBD1 or TRBD2 (5 bases each). The ends were cut back, 5 bases at V and 2 bases at J, with 14 bases in the middle. The CDR3 length is 15 residues. The CDR3 here is CASSPGTDNTDTQYF. For the CDR3, the DNA is TGTGCCAGCAGTCCCGGGACGGATAACACAGATACGCAGTATTTT.

This clonotype appeared a few times. The chain links TRBV9 to TRBJ2-1; TRBD2 aligns across 13 bases. There are 18 residues in the CDR3. The germline V gene has CDR1 SGDLS and CDR2 YYNGEE. The junction had 14 bases not matched to a gene; V was cut back by 2 bases and J by 9 bases. CDR3 nucleotides: TGTGCCAGCAGCGTTGGGACTAGCGGGGTCGGCTTAAGCGGTGAGCAGTTCTTC. Its translation: CASSVGTSGVGLSGEQFF.

The rearrangement joins TRBV11-2 to TRBJ1-1; D is unclear. Per germline, CDR1 SGHAT and CDR2 FQNNGV. V was clipped by 5 bases and J by 4 bases, with 17 bases between them. The CDR3 spans 15 residues. CDR3 loop: CASSLRIGRATEAFF. The CDR3 DNA reads TGTGCCAGCAGCCTGAGGATAGGGAGGGCCACTGAAGCTTTCTTT. The full variable domain, rest sourced from reference TRBV11-2 and TRBJ1-1, is EAGVAQSPRYKIIEKRQSVAFWCNPISGHATLYWYQQILGQGPKLLIQFQNNGVVDDSQLPKDRFSAERLKGVDSTLKIQPAKLEDSAVYLCASSLRIGRATEAFFGQGTRLTVV.

CDR3 in amino acids: CASNSRNTEAFF. In nucleotides, the CDR3 is TGTGCCAGCAATTCCCGGAACACTGAAGCTTTCTTT. The genes are TRBV27 and TRBJ1-1; D unclear. Per germline, CDR1 MNHEY and CDR2 SMNVEV (reference sequence). The V end was cut by 7 bases, the J end by 1 base, with 7 bases between. The CDR3 totals 12 residues.

The chain recombines TRBV28 with TRBJ1-1, with D hard to call. The germline CDR1 and CDR2 sequences are MDHEN and SYDVKM. Deletions cut 2 bases from V and 7 bases from J, with 5 bases between. CDR3 length: 11 amino acids. This CDR3 reads CASSLANEAFF. The CDR3 region has the DNA TGTGCCAGCAGTTTAGCCAATGAAGCTTTCTTT.

In this sample, this clonotype turned up a few times. The CDR3 DNA sequence: TGTGCCAGCAGCCTAGGGACCGGACTAGCGTTGGAAAAGAATGAGCAGTTCTTC. It is translated as CASSLGTGLALEKNEQFF. The chain carries TRBV7-8 and TRBJ2-1; 9 bases are a match to TRBD2. Trimming cost V 5 bases and J 7 bases; bases outside gene matches: 18. This CDR3 region has 18 residues. Germline values: CDR1 SGHVS, CDR2 FQNEAQ.

This clonotype was detected ten times or more. This rearrangement joins TRBV12-3 or TRBV12-4 to TRBJ2-1; the D gene is possibly TRBD2 (5 bases). The V end lost 6 bases, the J end lost 6 bases, and 9 bases lay between the germline ends. CDR3 length: 12 residues. CDR3 loop: CASRPGFNEQFF. The CDR3 coding sequence is TGTGCCAGCAGACCGGGATTCAATGAGCAGTTCTTC.

This clonotype was found a few times. V is TRBV7-9 and J is TRBJ1-1; D gene ambiguous. CDR1 is SEHNR, CDR2 FQNEAQ, per germline (reference sequence). This CDR3 region has 16 residues. Deletions cut 4 bases from V and 1 base from J, with 16 bases between. CDR3 protein: CASSSPRFGGNTEAFF. In DNA form, the CDR3 reads TGTGCCAGCAGCTCGCCGCGTTTCGGCGGGAACACTGAAGCTTTCTTT.

The V and J genes are TRBV7-9 and TRBJ2-1; D not certain. Trimming removed 3 bases at V and 0 bases at J, with 9 bases between. The V gene's germline CDR1 is SEHNR and CDR2 FQNEAQ (reference sequence). This CDR3 comprises 15 residues. This CDR3 is CASSLPESSYNEQFF. In DNA form, the CDR3 reads TGTGCCAGCAGCTTGCCCGAGAGCTCCTACAATGAGCAGTTCTTC.

This clonotype appeared a few times. The chain employs TRBV7-2 and TRBJ2-3; no reliable D call. The ends were cut back, 4 bases at V and 7 bases at J, with 9 bases in the middle. The V gene's germline CDR1 is SGHTA and CDR2 FQGNSA. The CDR3 is 12 amino acids. The CDR3 DNA sequence: TGTGCCAGCAGCTCATACCAGCATACGCAGTATTTT. Its protein is CASSSYQHTQYF.

This clonotype was found a few times. The V gene is TRBV25-1, the J gene TRBJ1-3; D perhaps matches TRBD1 (6 bases). V was clipped by 3 bases and J by 4 bases, with 10 bases between them. Germline V gene lookup returns CDR1 MGHDK and CDR2 SYGVNS. This CDR3 has 14 amino acids. The CDR3 loop is CASSDRGGGNTIYF. For the CDR3, the DNA is TGTGCCAGCAGTGACAGGGGTGGGGGAAACACCATATATTTT.

This chain links TRBV7-9 with TRBJ2-5; the D gene could be TRBD1 or TRBD2 (5 bases each). This CDR3 is 13 amino acids long. Germline assignment: CDR1 SEHNR and CDR2 FQNEAQ (reference sequence). Trimming stripped 8 bases from V and 2 bases from J, with 12 bases between. CDR3: CASQTGGQETQYF. The CDR3 coding sequence is TGTGCCAGCCAGACTGGGGGACAAGAGACCCAGTACTTC.

The chain carries TRBV6-5 and TRBJ1-4; perhaps TRBD1 as D (5 bases). V was trimmed by 0 bases and J by 5 bases, leaving 7 bases between them. The CDR3 contains 14 residues. Germline V CDR1 and CDR2: MNHEY, SVGAGI. CDR3 sequence: CASSYSRDNEKLFF. In DNA, the CDR3 is TGTGCCAGCAGTTACTCGAGGGACAATGAAAAACTGTTTTTT.